A selection of T cell receptor beta chains follows, all from one sample in a study of shared clonotypes between healthy human individuals. Profiled with immunoSEQ multiplex PCR; TCRdb holds only in-frame clones, not every one. The data contain around 330,000 clones, around two thirds of them seen just once; the ten biggest clones take up 9% to 12%. The specimen sequenced was memory CD4+ T cells sorted from blood. The receptors here all came from a young man in good health. CDR3s include the opening cysteine and the closing phenylalanine or tryptophan. The D gene is left open where the match is weak. Only some rows state a clone size, as once, few, many or a class for expanded clones.

clone_size: NA; j_call: TRBJ2-3; v_call: TRBV29-1; d_call: NA; cdr3_nt: TGCAGCGGCCAGCGGGGGACAGGGATTGCCACAGATACGCAGTATTTT; cdr3_aa: CSGQRGTGIATDTQYF
clone_size: NA; j_call: TRBJ2-5; v_call: TRBV14; d_call: NA; cdr3_nt: TGTGCCAGCAGCCTAGGGACGGCAGTCTTCCAAGAGACCCAGTACTTC; cdr3_aa: CASSLGTAVFQETQYF
clone_size: medium-sized; j_call: TRBJ2-7; v_call: TRBV2; d_call: NA; cdr3_nt: TGTGCCAGCAGTCTGTCCCCTGCCTACGAGCAGTACTTC; cdr3_aa: CASSLSPAYEQYF
clone_size: once; j_call: TRBJ2-1; v_call: TRBV18; d_call: NA; cdr3_nt: TGTGCCAGCTCACCACGTGCAGGCGGGGATGAGCAGTTCTTC; cdr3_aa: CASSPRAGGDEQFF
clone_size: NA; j_call: TRBJ1-2; v_call: TRBV27; d_call: TRBD1; cdr3_nt: TGTGCCAGCAGTTTAGTGGGAGGGGGCGGCTATGGCTACACCTTC; cdr3_aa: CASSLVGGGGYGYTF
clone_size: NA; j_call: TRBJ2-7; v_call: TRBV9; d_call: NA; cdr3_nt: TGTGCCAGCAGCGTAGAGCCTAGCTGGGGTTACGAGCAGTACTTC; cdr3_aa: CASSVEPSWGYEQYF
clone_size: many; j_call: TRBJ2-2; v_call: TRBV29-1; d_call: TRBD2; cdr3_nt: TGCAGCGTATTAGCGGGGCCCACCGGGGAGCTGTTTTTT; cdr3_aa: CSVLAGPTGELFF
clone_size: NA; j_call: TRBJ2-3; v_call: TRBV29-1; d_call: TRBD1; cdr3_nt: TGCAGCTTGAGACAGGGGGCGCTTGCAGATACGCAGTATTTT; cdr3_aa: CSLRQGALADTQYF
clone_size: NA; j_call: TRBJ2-1; v_call: TRBV27; d_call: TRBD2; cdr3_nt: TGTGCCAGCAGTGTCATTAGCGGGACGAGCTCCTACAATGAGCAGTTCTTC; cdr3_aa: CASSVISGTSSYNEQFF
clone_size: NA; j_call: TRBJ2-1; v_call: TRBV6-4; d_call: TRBD2; cdr3_nt: TGTGCCAGCAGCAGCGGGAACAACAATGAGCAGTTCTTC; cdr3_aa: CASSSGNNNEQFF
clone_size: NA; j_call: TRBJ1-1; v_call: TRBV2; d_call: NA; cdr3_nt: TGTGCCAGCAGGGAACAGGGACCTCTCTACACTGAAGCTTTCTTT; cdr3_aa: CASREQGPLYTEAFF
clone_size: many; j_call: TRBJ2-1; v_call: TRBV5-1; d_call: TRBD2; cdr3_nt: TGCGCCAGCAGCTTACTAGCGGGAGACGGATACAATGAGCAGTTCTTC; cdr3_aa: CASSLLAGDGYNEQFF
clone_size: NA; j_call: TRBJ2-1; v_call: TRBV2; d_call: NA; cdr3_nt: TGTGCCAGCAGTGAAGTGCGGGACGATTACTCCTACAATGAGCAGTTCTTC; cdr3_aa: CASSEVRDDYSYNEQFF
clone_size: NA; j_call: TRBJ2-5; v_call: TRBV7-2; d_call: TRBD2; cdr3_nt: TGTGCCAGCAGCTTCTGGGGGGGACACCAAGAGACCCAGTACTTC; cdr3_aa: CASSFWGGHQETQYF
clone_size: NA; j_call: TRBJ1-2; v_call: TRBV20-1; d_call: NA; cdr3_nt: TGCAGTGCTAGAGATGTGGAGGGCTACACCTTC; cdr3_aa: CSARDVEGYTF
clone_size: NA; j_call: TRBJ1-3; v_call: TRBV18; d_call: NA; cdr3_nt: TGTGCCAGCTCACCGACAGACAGAAACACCATATATTTT; cdr3_aa: CASSPTDRNTIYF
clone_size: NA; j_call: TRBJ2-3; v_call: TRBV7-6; d_call: NA; cdr3_nt: TGTGCCAGCAGCTTTCAGGGAGATACGCAGTATTTT; cdr3_aa: CASSFQGDTQYF
clone_size: NA; j_call: TRBJ1-2; v_call: TRBV18; d_call: TRBD1; cdr3_nt: TGTGCCAGCTCGCCGGGACAGCAAAACTATGGCTACACCTTC; cdr3_aa: CASSPGQQNYGYTF
clone_size: NA; j_call: TRBJ2-5; v_call: TRBV5-1; d_call: NA; cdr3_nt: TGCGCCAGCAGCCCAGACATCCCACTACAAGAGACCCAGTACTTC; cdr3_aa: CASSPDIPLQETQYF
clone_size: NA; j_call: TRBJ2-7; v_call: TRBV27; d_call: NA; cdr3_nt: TGTGCCAGCAGTTCCTCAACCTACGAGCAGTACTTC; cdr3_aa: CASSSSTYEQYF
clone_size: NA; j_call: TRBJ2-3; v_call: TRBV7-2; d_call: NA; cdr3_nt: TGTGCCAGCAGCCGAGGGGGGGCAGAAATCACAGATACGCAGTATTTT; cdr3_aa: CASSRGGAEITDTQYF
clone_size: NA; j_call: TRBJ1-2; v_call: TRBV28; d_call: TRBD1; cdr3_nt: TGTGCCAGCAGAAAACAGGGGTTTTATGGCTACACCTTC; cdr3_aa: CASRKQGFYGYTF
clone_size: NA; j_call: TRBJ2-7; v_call: TRBV28; d_call: NA; cdr3_nt: TGTGCCAGCAGTCCTCTCCGTCGCGAGCAGTACTTC; cdr3_aa: CASSPLRREQYF
clone_size: NA; j_call: TRBJ2-4; v_call: TRBV27; d_call: TRBD2; cdr3_nt: TGTGCCAGCATGCTACACCCGGGACTAGCGGGAGGACTGGACATTCAGTACTTC; cdr3_aa: CASMLHPGLAGGLDIQYF
clone_size: NA; j_call: TRBJ2-2; v_call: TRBV5-1; d_call: TRBD1; cdr3_nt: TGCGCCAGCAGCAAAGACAGGGGGCTCGCCGGGGAGCTGTTTTTT; cdr3_aa: CASSKDRGLAGELFF
clone_size: NA; j_call: TRBJ2-5; v_call: TRBV4-1; d_call: NA; cdr3_nt: TGCGCCAGCAGCCAAGATGTGGCCTTAAAAACGGGAAACCAAGAGACCCAGTACTTC; cdr3_aa: CASSQDVALKTGNQETQYF
clone_size: NA; j_call: TRBJ1-2; v_call: TRBV28; d_call: NA; cdr3_nt: TGTGCCAGCAGTTTTGGTGGGTCCAGTGCTAACTATGGCTACACCTTC; cdr3_aa: CASSFGGSSANYGYTF